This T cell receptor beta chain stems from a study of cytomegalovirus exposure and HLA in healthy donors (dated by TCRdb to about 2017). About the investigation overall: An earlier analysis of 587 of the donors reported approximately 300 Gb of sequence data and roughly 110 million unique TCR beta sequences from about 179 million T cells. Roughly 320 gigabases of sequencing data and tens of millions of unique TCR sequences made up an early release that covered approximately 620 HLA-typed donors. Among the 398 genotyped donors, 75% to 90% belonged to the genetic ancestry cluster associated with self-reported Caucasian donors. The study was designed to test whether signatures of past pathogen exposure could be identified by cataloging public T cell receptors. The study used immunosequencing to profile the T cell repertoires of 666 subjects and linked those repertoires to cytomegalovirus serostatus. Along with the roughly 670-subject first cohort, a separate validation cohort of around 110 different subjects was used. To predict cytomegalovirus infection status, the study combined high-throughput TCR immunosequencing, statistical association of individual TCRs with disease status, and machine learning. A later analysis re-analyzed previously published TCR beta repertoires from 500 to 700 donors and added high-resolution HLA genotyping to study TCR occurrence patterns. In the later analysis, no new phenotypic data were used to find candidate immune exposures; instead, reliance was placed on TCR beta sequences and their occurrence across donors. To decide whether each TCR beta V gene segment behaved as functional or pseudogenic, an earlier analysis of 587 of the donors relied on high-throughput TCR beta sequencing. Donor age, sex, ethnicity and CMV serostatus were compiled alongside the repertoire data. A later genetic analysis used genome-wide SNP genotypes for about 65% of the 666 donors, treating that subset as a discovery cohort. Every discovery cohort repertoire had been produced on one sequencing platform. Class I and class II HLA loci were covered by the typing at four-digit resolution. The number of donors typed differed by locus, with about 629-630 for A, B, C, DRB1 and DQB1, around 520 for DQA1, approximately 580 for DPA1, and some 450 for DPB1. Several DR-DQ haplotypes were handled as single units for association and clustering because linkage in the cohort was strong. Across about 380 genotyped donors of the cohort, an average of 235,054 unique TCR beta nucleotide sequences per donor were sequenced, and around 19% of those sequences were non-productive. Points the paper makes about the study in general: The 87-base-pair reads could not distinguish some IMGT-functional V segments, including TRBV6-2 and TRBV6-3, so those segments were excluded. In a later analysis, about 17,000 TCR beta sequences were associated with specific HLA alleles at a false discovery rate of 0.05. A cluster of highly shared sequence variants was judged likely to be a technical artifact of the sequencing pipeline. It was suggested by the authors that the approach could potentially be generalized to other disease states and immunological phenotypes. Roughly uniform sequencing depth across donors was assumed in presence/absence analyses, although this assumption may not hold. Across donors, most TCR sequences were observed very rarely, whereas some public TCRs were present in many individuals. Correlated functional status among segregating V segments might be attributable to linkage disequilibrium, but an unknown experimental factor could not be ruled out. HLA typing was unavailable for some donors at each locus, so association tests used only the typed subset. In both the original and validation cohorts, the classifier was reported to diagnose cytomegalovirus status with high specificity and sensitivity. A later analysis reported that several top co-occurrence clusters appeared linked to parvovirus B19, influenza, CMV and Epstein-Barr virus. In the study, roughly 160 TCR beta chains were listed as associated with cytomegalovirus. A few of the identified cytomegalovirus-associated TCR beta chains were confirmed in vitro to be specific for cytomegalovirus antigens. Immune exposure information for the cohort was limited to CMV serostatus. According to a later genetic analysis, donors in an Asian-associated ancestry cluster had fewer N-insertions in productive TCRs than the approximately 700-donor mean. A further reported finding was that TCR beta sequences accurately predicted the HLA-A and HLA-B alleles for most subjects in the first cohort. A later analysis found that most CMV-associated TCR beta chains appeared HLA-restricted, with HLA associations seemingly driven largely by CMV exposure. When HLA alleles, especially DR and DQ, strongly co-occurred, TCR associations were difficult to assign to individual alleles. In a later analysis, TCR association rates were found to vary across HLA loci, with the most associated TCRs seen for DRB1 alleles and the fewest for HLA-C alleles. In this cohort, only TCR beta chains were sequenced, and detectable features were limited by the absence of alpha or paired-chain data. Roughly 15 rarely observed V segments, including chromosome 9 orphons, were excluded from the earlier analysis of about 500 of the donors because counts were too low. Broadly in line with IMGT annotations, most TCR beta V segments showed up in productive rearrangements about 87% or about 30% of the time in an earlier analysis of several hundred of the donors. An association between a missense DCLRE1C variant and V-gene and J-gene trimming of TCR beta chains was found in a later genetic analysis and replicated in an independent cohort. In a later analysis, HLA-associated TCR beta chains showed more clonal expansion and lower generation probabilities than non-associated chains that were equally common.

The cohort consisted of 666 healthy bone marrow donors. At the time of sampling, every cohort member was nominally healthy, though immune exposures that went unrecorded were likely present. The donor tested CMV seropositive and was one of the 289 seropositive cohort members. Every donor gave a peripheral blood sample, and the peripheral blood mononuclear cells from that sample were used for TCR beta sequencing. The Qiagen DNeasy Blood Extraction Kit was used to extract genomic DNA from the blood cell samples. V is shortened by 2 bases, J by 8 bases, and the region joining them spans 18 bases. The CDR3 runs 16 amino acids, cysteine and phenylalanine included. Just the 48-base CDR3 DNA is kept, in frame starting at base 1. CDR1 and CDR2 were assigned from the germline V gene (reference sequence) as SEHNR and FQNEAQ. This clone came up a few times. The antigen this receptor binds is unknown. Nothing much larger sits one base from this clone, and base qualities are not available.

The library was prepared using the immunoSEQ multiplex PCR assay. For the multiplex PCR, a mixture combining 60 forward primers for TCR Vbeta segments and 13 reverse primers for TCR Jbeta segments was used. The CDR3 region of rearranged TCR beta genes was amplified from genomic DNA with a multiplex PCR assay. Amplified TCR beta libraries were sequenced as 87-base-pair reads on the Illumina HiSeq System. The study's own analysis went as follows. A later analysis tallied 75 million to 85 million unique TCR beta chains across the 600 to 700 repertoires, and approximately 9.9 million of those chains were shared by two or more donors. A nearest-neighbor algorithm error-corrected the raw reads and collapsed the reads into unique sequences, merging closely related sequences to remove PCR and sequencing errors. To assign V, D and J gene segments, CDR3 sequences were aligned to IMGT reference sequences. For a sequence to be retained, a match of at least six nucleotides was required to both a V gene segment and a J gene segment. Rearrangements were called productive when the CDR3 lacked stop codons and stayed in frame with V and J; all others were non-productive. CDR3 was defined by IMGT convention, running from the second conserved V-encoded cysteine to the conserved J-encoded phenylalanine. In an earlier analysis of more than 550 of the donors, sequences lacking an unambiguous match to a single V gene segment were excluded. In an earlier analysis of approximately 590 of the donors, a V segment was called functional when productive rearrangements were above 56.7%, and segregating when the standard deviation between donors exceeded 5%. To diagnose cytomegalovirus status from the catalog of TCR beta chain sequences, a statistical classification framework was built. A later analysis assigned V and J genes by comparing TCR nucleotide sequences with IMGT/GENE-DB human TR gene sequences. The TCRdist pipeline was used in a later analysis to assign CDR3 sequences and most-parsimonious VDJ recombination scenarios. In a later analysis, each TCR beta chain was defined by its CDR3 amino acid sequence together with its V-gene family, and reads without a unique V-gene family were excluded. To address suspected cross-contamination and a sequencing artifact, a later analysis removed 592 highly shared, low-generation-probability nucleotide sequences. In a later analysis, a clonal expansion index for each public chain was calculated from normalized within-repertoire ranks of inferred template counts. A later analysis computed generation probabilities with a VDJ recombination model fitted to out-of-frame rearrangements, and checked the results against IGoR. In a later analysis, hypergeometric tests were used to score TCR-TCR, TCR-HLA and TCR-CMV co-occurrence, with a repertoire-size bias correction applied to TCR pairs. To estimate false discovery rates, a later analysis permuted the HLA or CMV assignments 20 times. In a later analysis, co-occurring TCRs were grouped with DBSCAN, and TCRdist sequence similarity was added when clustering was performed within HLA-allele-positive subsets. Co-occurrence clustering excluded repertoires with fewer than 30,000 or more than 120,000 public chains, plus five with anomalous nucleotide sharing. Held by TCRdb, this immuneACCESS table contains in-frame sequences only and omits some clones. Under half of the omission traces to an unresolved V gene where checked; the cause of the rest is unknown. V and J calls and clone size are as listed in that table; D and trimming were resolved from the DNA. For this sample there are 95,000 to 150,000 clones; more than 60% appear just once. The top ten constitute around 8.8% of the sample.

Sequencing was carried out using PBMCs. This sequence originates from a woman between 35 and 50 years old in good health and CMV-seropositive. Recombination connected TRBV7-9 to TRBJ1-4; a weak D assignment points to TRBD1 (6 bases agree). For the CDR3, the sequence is CASSLNEDSRGEKLFF. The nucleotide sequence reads TGTGCCAGCAGCTTAAATGAGGATAGCAGGGGCGAAAAACTGTTTTTT.